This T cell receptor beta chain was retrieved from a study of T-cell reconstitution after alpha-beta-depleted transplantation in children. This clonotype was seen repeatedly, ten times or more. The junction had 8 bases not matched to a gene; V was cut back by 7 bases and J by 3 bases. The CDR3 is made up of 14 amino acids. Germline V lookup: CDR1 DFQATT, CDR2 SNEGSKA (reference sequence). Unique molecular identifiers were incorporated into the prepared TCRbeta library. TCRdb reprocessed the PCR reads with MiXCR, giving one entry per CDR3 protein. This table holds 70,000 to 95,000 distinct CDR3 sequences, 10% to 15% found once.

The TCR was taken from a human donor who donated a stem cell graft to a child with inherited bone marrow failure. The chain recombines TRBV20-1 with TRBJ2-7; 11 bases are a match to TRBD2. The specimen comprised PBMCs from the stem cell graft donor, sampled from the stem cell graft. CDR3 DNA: TGCAGTGTGCCGGGACTAGCGGTGAACTACGAGCAGTACTTC. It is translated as CSVPGLAVNYEQYF.